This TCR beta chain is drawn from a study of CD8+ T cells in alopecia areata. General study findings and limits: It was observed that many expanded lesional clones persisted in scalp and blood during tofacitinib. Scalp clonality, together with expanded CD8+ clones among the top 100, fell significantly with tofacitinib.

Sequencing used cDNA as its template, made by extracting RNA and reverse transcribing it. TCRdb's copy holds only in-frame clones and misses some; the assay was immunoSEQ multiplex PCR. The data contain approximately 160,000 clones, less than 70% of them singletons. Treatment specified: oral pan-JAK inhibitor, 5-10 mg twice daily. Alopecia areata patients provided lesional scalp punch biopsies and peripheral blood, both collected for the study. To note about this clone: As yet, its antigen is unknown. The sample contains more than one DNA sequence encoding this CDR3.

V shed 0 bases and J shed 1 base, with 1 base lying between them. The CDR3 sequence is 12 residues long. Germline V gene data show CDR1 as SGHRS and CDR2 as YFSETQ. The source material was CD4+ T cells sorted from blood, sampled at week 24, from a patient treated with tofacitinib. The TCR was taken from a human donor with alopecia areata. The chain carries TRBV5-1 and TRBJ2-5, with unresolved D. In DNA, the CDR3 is TGCGCCAGCAGCTTGGGCCAAGAGACCCAGTACTTC. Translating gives CASSLGQETQYF.